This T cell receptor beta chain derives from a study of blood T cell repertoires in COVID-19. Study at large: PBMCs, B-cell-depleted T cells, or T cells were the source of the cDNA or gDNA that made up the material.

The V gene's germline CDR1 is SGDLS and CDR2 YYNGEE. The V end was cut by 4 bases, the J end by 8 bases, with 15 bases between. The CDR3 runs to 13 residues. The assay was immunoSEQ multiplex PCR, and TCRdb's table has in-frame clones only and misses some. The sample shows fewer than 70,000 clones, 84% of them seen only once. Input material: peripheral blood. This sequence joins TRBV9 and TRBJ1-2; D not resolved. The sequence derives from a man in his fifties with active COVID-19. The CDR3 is CASSSRAVMGYTF. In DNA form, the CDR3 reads TGTGCCAGCAGCTCACGTGCGGTAATGGGCTACACCTTC.